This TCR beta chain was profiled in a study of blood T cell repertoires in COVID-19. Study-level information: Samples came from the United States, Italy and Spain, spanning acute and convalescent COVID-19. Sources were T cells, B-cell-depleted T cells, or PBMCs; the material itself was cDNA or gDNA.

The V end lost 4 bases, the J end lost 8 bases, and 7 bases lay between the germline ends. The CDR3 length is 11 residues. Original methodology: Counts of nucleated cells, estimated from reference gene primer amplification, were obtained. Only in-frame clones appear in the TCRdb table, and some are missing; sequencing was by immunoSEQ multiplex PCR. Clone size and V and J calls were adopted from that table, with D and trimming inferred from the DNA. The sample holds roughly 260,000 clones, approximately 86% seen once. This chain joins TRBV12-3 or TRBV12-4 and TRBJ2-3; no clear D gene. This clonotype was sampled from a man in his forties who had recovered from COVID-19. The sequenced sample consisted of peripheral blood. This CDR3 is CASSSLPTQYF. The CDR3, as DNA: TGTGCCAGCAGTTCCCTCCCTACGCAGTATTTT.